The 13 T cell receptor beta chains in this list originate from one sample, sequenced in a study of T-cell reconstitution after alpha-beta-depleted transplantation in children. TCRbeta library construction was performed incorporating unique molecular identifiers. TCRdb ran MiXCR on the PCR reads and lists one entry per CDR3 protein. The sample consists of about 110,000 distinct CDR3 sequences, about 6.5% of them appearing once. The specimen comprised PBMCs, mostly from graft donor cells, sampled 360 days after TCRalphabeta/CD19-depleted stem cell transplant. The receptors were sampled from a male patient aged 2 to 9 who had a stem cell transplant for acute lymphoblastic leukemia, so the T cells may come from the graft donor.

At least ten counts were recorded for this clonotype. The chain couples TRBV29-1 to TRBJ2-7, with D perhaps assigned TRBD1 or TRBD2 (5 bases each). There are 13 residues in the CDR3. The V end lost 5 bases, the J end lost 6 bases, and 17 bases lay between the germline ends. The V gene's germline CDR1 is SQVTM and CDR2 ANQGSEA. The CDR3 region has the DNA TGCAGCGTTCAATGGGGGATGTCTCCCGAGCAGTACTTC. It codes for CSVQWGMSPEQYF.

This clonotype was recorded many times. V is TRBV7-8 and J is TRBJ2-2, with D tentatively TRBD2 (6 bases). Germline V gives CDR1 SGHVS, CDR2 FQNEAQ. The CDR3 sequence is 15 residues long. V lost 0 bases and J lost 6, with 11 bases in between. For the CDR3, the DNA is TGTGCCAGCAGCTTAGCGGAGGGAAGGGCCGGGGAGCTGTTTTTT. Translating it yields CASSLAEGRAGELFF. Filled out from reference TRBV7-8 and TRBJ2-2, the complete variable domain reads GAGVSQSPRYKVAKRGQDVALRCDPISGHVSLFWYQQALGQGPEFLTYFQNEAQLDKSGLPSDRFFAERPEGSVSTLKIQRTQQEDSAVYLCASSLAEGRAGELFFGEGSRLTVL.

In its sample, this clonotype was seen many times. This chain connects TRBV7-2 to TRBJ2-7; no reliable D call. V was pared by 1 base and J by 3 bases, with 10 bases between. The CDR3 sequence is 14 residues long. The germline V gene has CDR1 SGHTA and CDR2 FQGNSA. As DNA, the CDR3 is TGTGCCAGCAGCTTAGGGAAGGGTTACTACGAGCAGTACTTC. This sequence encodes CASSLGKGYYEQYF.

In this sample, this clonotype turned up a few times. The rearrangement joins TRBV20-1 to TRBJ1-1; 7 bases agree with TRBD1. This CDR3 has 15 residues. Unmatched junction bases numbered 8, after V lost 4 bases and J lost 0 bases. Germline V CDR1 and CDR2: DFQATT, SNEGSKA (reference sequence). The CDR3 nucleotides are TGCAGTGCTACGGGCCGGACAGGCATGAACACTGAAGCTTTCTTT. It yields the protein CSATGRTGMNTEAFF.

This clonotype was observed a handful of times. The J gene is TRBJ1-4, the V gene TRBV20-1, with D possibly matching TRBD1 (6 bases). This CDR3 is 14 amino acids long. Trimming stripped 5 bases from V and 7 bases from J, with 17 bases between. CDR1 and CDR2 from the germline V gene are DFQATT and SNEGSKA (reference sequence). The CDR3 nucleotides are TGCAGTGCTCACGGGGGGCACCCGATTGAAAAACTGTTTTTT. Protein: CSAHGGHPIEKLFF.

This clonotype was detected ten times or more. V is TRBV7-8 and J is TRBJ1-3, with D unclear. Trimming pared 5 bases from V and 2 bases from J, leaving 16 bases between. Germline V gives CDR1 SGHVS, CDR2 FQNEAQ. The length of the CDR3 is 16 residues. The DNA of the CDR3 is TGTGCCAGCAGCGAAATGAGAAGGTCCCCTGGAAACACCATATATTTT. Translation: CASSEMRRSPGNTIYF.

The V gene is TRBV4-1, the J gene TRBJ2-7; no reliable D call. The germline gives CDR1 MGHRA, CDR2 YSYEKL. The CDR3 sequence is 15 residues long. Between the trimmed V and J ends, which lost 1 base and 0 bases, there was a span of 10 bases. Here the CDR3 DNA reads TGCGCCAGCAGCCAAGGGGCGGAATCCTCCTACGAGCAGTACTTC. Amino acids: CASSQGAESSYEQYF.

This clonotype appeared many times. The V gene is TRBV5-1, the J gene TRBJ2-7; weak D call: TRBD1 (5 bases). V was trimmed by 2 bases and J by 2 bases, leaving 8 bases between them. This CDR3 spans 13 amino acids. The V gene's germline CDR1 is SGHRS and CDR2 YFSETQ. This CDR3 is CASSLGAPYEQYF. The CDR3 DNA sequence: TGCGCCAGCAGCTTAGGGGCCCCCTACGAGCAGTACTTC.

This clonotype was recorded at least ten times. The V gene is TRBV28, the J gene TRBJ2-3; 7 bases are shared with TRBD2. Germline loops: CDR1 MDHEN, CDR2 SYDVKM. With V trimmed by 1 base and J by 2 bases, 9 bases remained unmatched. The CDR3 length is 17 residues. In nucleotides, the CDR3 is TGTGCCAGCAGTTTATCCCCCCTAGCGGACCTCACAGATACGCAGTATTTT. As protein: CASSLSPLADLTDTQYF.

This clonotype was counted at least ten times. The chain is built from TRBV25-1 and TRBJ1-2; weak D call: TRBD1 (6 bases). Germline CDR1 and CDR2: MGHDK and SYGVNS. The CDR3 totals 12 residues. V was cut by 5 bases and J by 9 bases, with 13 bases left in between. CDR3 sequence (DNA): TGTGCCAGCAGTCCGTTCAGGGGAAGCTACACCTTC. It specifies CASSPFRGSYTF.

As to this clonotype: Since a much larger clone is just one base distant, this may be a read error. The genes are TRBV7-8 and TRBJ2-4, with 8 bases fitting TRBD1. This CDR3 is 14 amino acids long. The V gene's germline CDR1 is SGHVS and CDR2 FQNEAQ. The CDR3 loop reads CASSSGQAKNTQYF. CDR3 nucleotides: TGTGCCAGCAGCTCGGGACAGGCCAAAAACACTCAGTACTTC.

Only a few counts were recorded for this clonotype. The J gene is TRBJ1-2, the V gene TRBV4-3; 9 bases map to TRBD1. V lost 6 bases, J lost 4 bases, and 6 bases stayed unmatched. CDR3 length equals 14 residues. Germline V gene lookup returns CDR1 LGHNA and CDR2 YSLEER. CDR3 in amino acids: CASRGDRDSYGYTF. The CDR3 DNA follows: TGCGCCAGCAGGGGGGACAGGGATTCCTATGGCTACACCTTC.

This clonotype was observed many times. V usage is TRBV2 and J usage is TRBJ1-1; no definite D call. Germline CDR1 reads SNHLY; CDR2 reads FYNNEI. This CDR3 comprises 11 residues. V gave up 10 bases and J gave up 1 base, with 7 bases separating them. The CDR3 sequence is CATPENTEAFF. DNA for the CDR3: TGTGCCACCCCAGAGAACACTGAAGCTTTCTTT. Using reference TRBV2 and TRBJ1-1 for the parts outside the CDR3, the full variable domain is EPEVTQTPSHQVTQMGQEVILRCVPISNHLYFYWYRQILGQKVEFLVSFYNNEISEKSEIFDDQFSVERPDGSNFTLKIRSTKLEDSAMYFCATPENTEAFFGQGTRLTVV.